A selection of T cell receptor beta chains follows, all from one sample in a study of long-term antiretroviral therapy in people with HIV. The table came from immunoSEQ multiplex PCR; TCRdb's copy has only in-frame clones and leaves some out. The sample includes tens of thousands of clones, approximately 83% of them seen just once. The sample in question was unsorted PBMCs, obtained 0.8 years before starting antiretroviral therapy. The origin of the receptors is a man between 18 and 35 years old with HIV. Each CDR3 is given with its conserved first and last residue. Fields, in order: V gene, J gene, CDR3 protein.

v_call: TRBV5-8
j_call: TRBJ2-5
cdr3_aa: CASSLQRDGQETQYF

v_call: TRBV27
j_call: TRBJ1-2
cdr3_aa: CASSFLQGAEGYTF

v_call: TRBV30
j_call: TRBJ2-2
cdr3_aa: CAWGSRTTTGELFF

v_call: TRBV6-6
j_call: TRBJ2-1
cdr3_aa: CASSSPTGIVTNEQFF

v_call: TRBV7-9
j_call: TRBJ2-7
cdr3_aa: CASSFGTGGIPYEQYF

v_call: TRBV30
j_call: TRBJ2-2
cdr3_aa: CAWSANRVTGELFF

v_call: TRBV6-6
j_call: TRBJ2-5
cdr3_aa: CASTPRAGDGGETQYF

v_call: TRBV7-9
j_call: TRBJ2-5
cdr3_aa: CASSFARYQETQYF

v_call: TRBV13
j_call: TRBJ1-2
cdr3_aa: CASSWNRAGTGYTF

v_call: TRBV7-9
j_call: TRBJ2-7
cdr3_aa: CASSTSGTPLIYEQYF

v_call: TRBV5-6
j_call: TRBJ2-7
cdr3_aa: CASSFPGQVLDEQYF

v_call: TRBV28
j_call: TRBJ2-7
cdr3_aa: CASTPPRGKQYF

v_call: TRBV2
j_call: TRBJ1-1
cdr3_aa: CASSENRGTEAFF

v_call: TRBV6-6
j_call: TRBJ2-1
cdr3_aa: CASSPGDFYNEQFF

v_call: TRBV4-1
j_call: TRBJ2-3
cdr3_aa: CASSQESIDTQYF

v_call: TRBV28
j_call: TRBJ1-5
cdr3_aa: CASSAGSNQPQHF

v_call: TRBV27
j_call: TRBJ1-2
cdr3_aa: CASSSQEDRDGYTF

v_call: TRBV7-2
j_call: TRBJ2-1
cdr3_aa: CASSLPTALEQFF

v_call: TRBV11-2
j_call: TRBJ2-7
cdr3_aa: CASSFTGGPVYEQYF

v_call: TRBV30
j_call: TRBJ2-7
cdr3_aa: CAWSDPSGRFYEQYF

v_call: TRBV5-8
j_call: TRBJ2-5
cdr3_aa: CASSPGTSGGALETQYF

v_call: TRBV19
j_call: TRBJ1-2
cdr3_aa: CASSIDMGPDGGYTF

v_call: TRBV4-1
j_call: TRBJ2-7
cdr3_aa: CASSLSRTGAYEQYF

v_call: TRBV12-5
j_call: TRBJ1-5
cdr3_aa: CASGSPNQPQHF

v_call: TRBV7-9
j_call: TRBJ1-2
cdr3_aa: CASSSSGAGGYTF

v_call: TRBV30
j_call: TRBJ1-1
cdr3_aa: CAWSRGLETEAFF

v_call: TRBV21-1
j_call: TRBJ2-5
cdr3_aa: CASSKEGGGVEETQYF

v_call: TRBV2
j_call: TRBJ1-4
cdr3_aa: CASSGDRSGGEKLFF

v_call: TRBV7-9
j_call: TRBJ1-2
cdr3_aa: CASSLGQGGYTF

v_call: TRBV4-1
j_call: TRBJ2-7
cdr3_aa: CASSQGHRDYEQYF

v_call: TRBV4-3
j_call: TRBJ1-3
cdr3_aa: CASSQTTDSLGNTIYF

v_call: TRBV5-6
j_call: TRBJ2-2
cdr3_aa: CASSPGPQTGELFF

v_call: TRBV9
j_call: TRBJ2-7
cdr3_aa: CASSVVASSYEQYF

v_call: TRBV5-5
j_call: TRBJ2-7
cdr3_aa: CASSWDTVGGEQYF

v_call: TRBV5-5
j_call: TRBJ2-7
cdr3_aa: CASSRLLGAVVYEQYF

v_call: TRBV30
j_call: TRBJ1-1
cdr3_aa: CAWRRASDIFF

v_call: TRBV9
j_call: TRBJ2-7
cdr3_aa: CASSREDRAYEQYF

v_call: TRBV9
j_call: TRBJ2-3
cdr3_aa: CASSALGGQGVDTQYF

v_call: TRBV19
j_call: TRBJ1-2
cdr3_aa: CASRGEGNYGYTF

v_call: TRBV9
j_call: TRBJ2-7
cdr3_aa: CASSVGSDEQYF

v_call: TRBV7-9
j_call: TRBJ1-4
cdr3_aa: CASSLSGLDPNEKLFF

v_call: TRBV19
j_call: TRBJ2-1
cdr3_aa: CASSIRGGATYNEQFF

v_call: TRBV7-9
j_call: TRBJ1-1
cdr3_aa: CASSLARASNTEAFF

v_call: TRBV7-3
j_call: TRBJ2-5
cdr3_aa: CASSPGGRETQYF

v_call: TRBV4-3
j_call: TRBJ1-5
cdr3_aa: CASSQDRGEGQPQHF

v_call: TRBV27
j_call: TRBJ1-2
cdr3_aa: CASSHTAQANYGYTF

v_call: TRBV5-6
j_call: TRBJ1-2
cdr3_aa: CASSLDPDGYTF

v_call: TRBV11-3
j_call: TRBJ2-2
cdr3_aa: CASSFNRNTGELFF

v_call: TRBV29-1
j_call: TRBJ1-1
cdr3_aa: CSGGSLNTEAFF

v_call: TRBV19
j_call: TRBJ2-3
cdr3_aa: CASKDLGGGDTQYF

v_call: TRBV10-1
j_call: TRBJ2-5
cdr3_aa: CASPGAGRETQYF